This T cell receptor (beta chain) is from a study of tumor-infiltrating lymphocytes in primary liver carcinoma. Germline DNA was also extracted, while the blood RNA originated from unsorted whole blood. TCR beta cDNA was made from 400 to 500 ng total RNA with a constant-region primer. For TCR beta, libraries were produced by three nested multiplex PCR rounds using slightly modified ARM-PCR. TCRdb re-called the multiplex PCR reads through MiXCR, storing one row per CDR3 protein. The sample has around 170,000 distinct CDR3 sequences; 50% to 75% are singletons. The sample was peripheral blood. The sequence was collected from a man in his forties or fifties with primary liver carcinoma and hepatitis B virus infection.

The CDR3 region is CASRRMGGKNIQYF. The CDR3 DNA reads as TGTGCCAGCAGGAGAATGGGAGGCAAAAACATTCAGTACTTC. The chain is built from TRBV28 and TRBJ2-4; D is perhaps TRBD2 (6 bases). Trimming took off 6 bases at V and 3 bases at J, with 12 bases between the two ends. CDR3 length: 14 amino acids. CDR1 is MDHEN and CDR2 is SYDVKM in the germline V gene.